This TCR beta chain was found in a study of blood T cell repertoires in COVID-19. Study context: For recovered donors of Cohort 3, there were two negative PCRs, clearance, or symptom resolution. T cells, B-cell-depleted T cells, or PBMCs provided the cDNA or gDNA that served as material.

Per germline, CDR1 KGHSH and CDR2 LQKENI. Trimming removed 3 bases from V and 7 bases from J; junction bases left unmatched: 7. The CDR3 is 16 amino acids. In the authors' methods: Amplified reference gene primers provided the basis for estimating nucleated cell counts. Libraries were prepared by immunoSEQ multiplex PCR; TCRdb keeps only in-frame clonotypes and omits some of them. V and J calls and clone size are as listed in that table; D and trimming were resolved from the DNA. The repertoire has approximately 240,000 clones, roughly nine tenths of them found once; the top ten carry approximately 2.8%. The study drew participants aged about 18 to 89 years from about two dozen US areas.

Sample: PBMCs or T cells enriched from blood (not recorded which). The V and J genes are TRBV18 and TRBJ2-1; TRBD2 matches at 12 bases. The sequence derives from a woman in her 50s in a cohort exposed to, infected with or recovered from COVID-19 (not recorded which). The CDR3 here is CASSPRTSGISNEQFF. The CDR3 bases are TGTGCCAGCTCACCTCGGACTAGCGGGATTTCGAATGAGCAGTTCTTC.